This record looks at one TCR beta chain sequence and its context. The record originates from a study of patients and donors after allogeneic stem cell transplantation. The CDR3 totals 13 residues. Trimming stripped 3 bases from V and 6 bases from J, with 11 bases between. TCRdb passed the RT-PCR reads through MiXCR, listing each CDR3 protein once. The table records approximately 150,000 distinct CDR3 sequences, over 30% of them present only once. Specimen: blood, either unsorted or a sorted T cell fraction (not recorded which). The receptor's source is a human donor who was either an allogeneic HSCT recipient or a stem cell or donor lymphocyte infusion donor (not recorded which). It is not recorded whose cells these are; they may come from a transplant donor. The V gene is TRBV12-3 or TRBV12-4, the J gene TRBJ1-1; D is uncertain. The CDR3 spells CASSFILDAEAFF. The CDR3 DNA follows: TGTGCCAGCAGTTTTATATTGGACGCTGAAGCTTTCTTT.